These 19 T cell receptor beta chains came from one sample sequenced in a study of cytomegalovirus exposure and HLA in healthy donors. PCR used 60 Vbeta primers and 13 Jbeta primers. Assay used: immunoSEQ multiplex PCR; TCRdb lists only in-frame clones, some missing. The sample contains 55,000 to 80,000 clones, roughly four fifths of which appear only once. The sample comprised PBMCs. These receptors came from a man between 65 and 80 years old in good health and CMV-seronegative.

This chain uses TRBV7-9 with TRBJ2-3, with D hard to call. Germline V gene data show CDR1 as SEHNR and CDR2 as FQNEAQ (reference sequence). Trimming cost V 0 bases and J 5 bases, with 3 bases left between them. This CDR3 has 12 amino acids. The CDR3 loop is CASSLAVDTQYF. The CDR3 DNA follows: TGTGCCAGCAGCTTAGCCGTAGATACGCAGTATTTT. Filled out from reference TRBV7-9 and TRBJ2-3, the complete variable domain reads DTGVSQNPRHKITKRGQNVTFRCDPISEHNRLYWYRQTLGQGPEFLTYFQNEAQLEKSRLLSDRFSAERPKGSFSTLEIQRTEQGDSAMYLCASSLAVDTQYFGPGTRLTVL.

This chain joins TRBV6-5 and TRBJ1-2; no firm D call. Germline CDR1 reads MNHEY; CDR2 reads SVGAGI. Trimming took off 5 bases at V and 0 bases at J, with 4 bases between the two ends. The CDR3 has 12 amino acids. Here the CDR3 reads CASSDTNYGYTF. CDR3 coding DNA: TGTGCCAGCAGTGACACTAACTATGGCTACACCTTC.

The chain links TRBV5-6 to TRBJ2-7; D gene ambiguous. The germline V and J ends were trimmed by 2 bases and 7 bases, with 16 bases remaining between them. The CDR3 consists of 14 residues. Germline V gene lookup returns CDR1 SGHDT and CDR2 YYEEEE. The CDR3 region is CASSFISRSLEQYF. The DNA of the CDR3 is TGTGCCAGCAGCTTCATCAGTCGGAGCTTAGAGCAGTACTTC.

The chain employs TRBV25-1 and TRBJ1-6; a possible D gene is TRBD1 (6 bases). In germline, CDR1 is MGHDK, CDR2 SYGVNS. The CDR3 is 15 residues long. V dropped 4 bases and J dropped 10 bases, with 17 bases sitting between them. The CDR3 protein is CASSVIGGVGSPLHF. The DNA for the CDR3 is TGTGCCAGCAGTGTTATTGGGGGCGTAGGGTCACCCCTCCACTTT.

The rearrangement links TRBV21-1 to TRBJ1-2; the D call of TRBD1 is as the table states it, not checked on the DNA. TRBV21-1 is classified as a pseudogene. The CDR3 totals 14 residues. As DNA, the CDR3 is TGTGCCAGCAGCAAAAGGGGGACTAACTATGGCTACACCTTC. It codes for CASSKRGTNYGYTF.

The chain employs TRBV6-5 and TRBJ1-4; D not resolved. V was clipped by 6 bases and J by 8 bases, with 7 bases between them. Germline assignment: CDR1 MNHEY and CDR2 SVGAGI. This CDR3 comprises 11 residues. The CDR3 sequence is CASSLEEKLFF. CDR3 sequence (DNA): TGTGCCAGCAGCCTCGAGGAAAAACTGTTTTTT.

V is TRBV7-9 and J is TRBJ2-1, with D perhaps matching TRBD2 (6 bases). V was pared by 1 base and J by 4 bases, with 8 bases between. The germline CDR1 and CDR2 sequences are SEHNR and FQNEAQ (reference sequence). CDR3 length: 14 amino acids. CDR3 DNA sequence: TGTGCCAGCAGCTTAGGCGGGAATTACAATGAGCAGTTCTTC. This translates into CASSLGGNYNEQFF. The entire variable domain, with the rest obtained from reference TRBV7-9 and TRBJ2-1, is as follows: DTGVSQNPRHKITKRGQNVTFRCDPISEHNRLYWYRQTLGQGPEFLTYFQNEAQLEKSRLLSDRFSAERPKGSFSTLEIQRTEQGDSAMYLCASSLGGNYNEQFFGPGTRLTVL.

With regard to this clone: At the DNA level, this CDR3 is encoded by other sequences in the same sample as well. V gene TRBV7-2 combines with J gene TRBJ2-3; 13 bases align to TRBD2. Germline lookup yields CDR1 SGHTA and CDR2 FQGNSA. The CDR3 runs 17 residues. Germline trimming cut 5 bases from V and 2 bases from J; bases unmatched to any gene: 7. CDR3 bases: TGTGCCAGCAGCACCCGGACTAGCGGGGGACACACAGATACGCAGTATTTT. This translates into CASSTRTSGGHTDTQYF.

This chain joins TRBV7-2 and TRBJ2-1, with 11 bases fitting TRBD2. V gave up 1 base and J gave up 7 bases; unmatched junction bases: 6. CDR1 and CDR2 from the germline V gene are SGHTA and FQGNSA. CDR3 length: 16 amino acids. CDR3 loop: CASSLGSGGASNEQFF. The DNA of the CDR3 is TGTGCCAGCAGCTTAGGTAGCGGGGGGGCTTCTAATGAGCAGTTCTTC.

The chain is built from TRBV4-3 and TRBJ1-5; D is undetermined. The CDR3 consists of 14 residues. V was shortened by 0 bases and J by 3 bases, with 6 bases between the two germline ends. Germline V lookup: CDR1 LGHNA, CDR2 YSLEER. CDR3 region: CASSQESYNQPQHF. The CDR3 DNA is TGCGCCAGCAGCCAAGAGAGTTACAATCAGCCCCAGCATTTT.

This clone was detected only a few times. This sequence joins TRBV21-1 and TRBJ2-6; the table's D gene call, TRBD1, was not cross checked with the DNA. TRBV21-1 is noted as a pseudogene. The CDR3 loop spans 20 amino acids. The CDR3 DNA follows: TGTGCCAGCAGCAAAGTATATGGGGCGCCCGCAAGCTCTGGGGCCAACGTCCTGACTTTC. Translated, it gives CASSKVYGAPASSGANVLTF.

This clone has only one observation. CDR3 in DNA: TGTGCCAGCAGGGGGGACAGGGGCTACGAGCAGTACTTC. Amino acids: CASRGDRGYEQYF. The chain has TRBV2 and TRBJ2-7; 10 bases map to TRBD1. The germline V gene has CDR1 SNHLY and CDR2 FYNNEI. The V and J ends lost 6 bases and 3 bases, in that order; junction bases with no gene match: 2. The CDR3 loop spans 13 amino acids.

The chain links TRBV2 to TRBJ2-3, with 9 bases aligning to TRBD2. Germline assignment: CDR1 SNHLY and CDR2 FYNNEI. After removal of 9 bases from V and 4 bases from J, the junction contained 8 bases not matched to a gene. The CDR3 loop spans 14 amino acids. The CDR3 nucleotides read TGTGCCAGTGGGGCGAGCGGGGGGCCAGATACGCAGTATTTT. It specifies CASGASGGPDTQYF.

This clone was observed a single time. The chain combines TRBV5-1 with TRBJ1-2; perhaps TRBD1 as D (6 bases). Trimming removed 4 bases from V and 9 bases from J, with 22 bases in between. Germline assignment: CDR1 SGHRS and CDR2 YFSETQ. CDR3 length equals 15 residues. CDR3 nucleotides: TGCGCCAGCAGCGACCGTCAGGGGAACTATGCGCGCTACACCTTC. It translates to CASSDRQGNYARYTF.

The rearrangement links TRBV7-8 to TRBJ2-3; TRBD2 matches 7 bases. The ends lost 1 base at V and 2 bases at J; junction bases unmatched: 6. Looked up from germline, CDR1 is SGHVS and CDR2 is FQNEAQ. CDR3 length: 16 residues. The CDR3 spells CASSLGSGVSTDTQYF. CDR3 nucleotides: TGTGCCAGCAGCTTAGGAAGCGGGGTCTCCACAGATACGCAGTATTTT.

The V gene is TRBV10-3, the J gene TRBJ1-5; possible D gene TRBD1, 6 bases. V lost 2 bases and J lost 4, with 6 bases in between. The V gene's germline CDR1 is ENHRY and CDR2 SYGVKD. This CDR3 is 13 amino acids long. CDR3 protein: CAISEGQNQPQHF. The CDR3 DNA reads as TGTGCCATCAGTGAGGGACAGAATCAGCCCCAGCATTTT.

V usage is TRBV4-3 and J usage is TRBJ1-6; D call uncertain. Germline values: CDR1 LGHNA, CDR2 YSLEER. V lost 0 bases and J lost 7, with 10 bases in between. The CDR3 spans 15 residues. CDR3 nucleotides: TGCGCCAGCAGCCAAGATGGTAGAGGAAATTCACCCCTCCACTTT. Protein: CASSQDGRGNSPLHF.

This clone was recorded only once. The genes are TRBV11-2 and TRBJ1-5; D is unresolved. The ends were cut back, 5 bases at V and 0 bases at J, with 5 bases in the middle. CDR3 length equals 13 residues. Looked up from germline, CDR1 is SGHAT and CDR2 is FQNNGV. CDR3 sequence (DNA): TGTGCCAGCAGCCACGGTAGCAATCAGCCCCAGCATTTT. Its translation: CASSHGSNQPQHF.

This chain uses TRBV4-1 with TRBJ1-2; 8 bases agree with TRBD1. The CDR3 length is 15 residues. The germline V gene has CDR1 MGHRA and CDR2 YSYEKL. V shed 3 bases and J 5 bases; nucleotides not matched to a gene: 8. The CDR3 DNA follows: TGCGCCAGCAGCCACAACCCCCGACAGGGGTATGGCTACACCTTC. Its translation: CASSHNPRQGYGYTF.